This T cell receptor beta chain originates from a study of spatial heterogeneity in lung cancer. Turning to the study itself: Where available, sequencing covered follow-up PBMC samples, taken at a median of around two years after resection. The average count in raw reads for each unique TCR and UMI combination exceeded nine appearances.

Time point specified: blood at routine non-recurrence follow-up after resection. Whole RNA, isolated from tumor, nontumor lung or frozen PBMC, was sequenced without prior sorting. Whole-study findings and limits: Ubiquitous expanded tumor TCRs appeared in blood more at resection than follow-up.

As to this clonotype: The antigen is not known.

TCRdb re-called the 5' RACE reads with MiXCR, one entry per CDR3 protein. The sample lists 110,000 or so distinct CDR3 sequences, under 14% seen once, with approximately 24% in the top ten. Between the trimmed V and J ends, which lost 7 bases and 0 bases, there was a span of 16 bases. The germline V gene has CDR1 SQVTM and CDR2 ANQGSEA. This CDR3 spans 15 amino acids. V and J are TRBV29-1 and TRBJ2-1, with D perhaps being TRBD1 or TRBD2 (6 bases each). Sequenced material: PBMCs, taken at follow-up. The sequence came from a female donor with early-stage non-small cell lung cancer. The CDR3 here is CSAWGDISSYNEQFF. In DNA, the CDR3 is TGCAGCGCTTGGGGGGACATCAGCTCCTACAATGAGCAGTTCTTC.